The 7 T cell receptor beta chains below come from one sample, sequenced in a study of blood T cell repertoires in COVID-19. Profiled with immunoSEQ multiplex PCR; TCRdb holds only in-frame clones, not every one. The data hold under 200,000 clones, with approximately 86% observed a single time. Sequencing was done on a sample of peripheral blood. The receptors shown here come from a man aged 55-75 years with acute or convalescent COVID-19.

The chain employs TRBV10-2 and TRBJ2-1, with TRBD2 identical over 10 bases. CDR3 size: 16 residues. The V and J ends lost 0 bases and 7 bases, in that order; junction bases with no gene match: 6. Looked up from germline, CDR1 is WSHSY and CDR2 is SAAADI. In DNA form, the CDR3 reads TGCGCCAGCAGTGAGTCGTCGAGCGGGAGGGGAAATGAGCAGTTCTTC. Protein: CASSESSSGRGNEQFF.

The chain uses TRBV5-1 and TRBJ2-3; TRBD1 matches at 7 bases. Germline V CDR1 and CDR2: SGHRS, YFSETQ. This CDR3 is built from 14 residues. V trimming: 1 base; J trimming: 8 bases; junction bases outside the gene matches: 7. The CDR3 coding sequence is TGCGCCAGCAGCTTGATCGAGGGGGCGGGTACGCAGTATTTT. Translation gives CASSLIEGAGTQYF.

This clone showed up just a few times. The J gene is TRBJ1-2, the V gene TRBV5-1; no clear D. CDR3 length: 14 amino acids. Germline V gene data show CDR1 as SGHRS and CDR2 as YFSETQ. With 0 bases removed from V and 8 bases from J, the gap between germline ends came to 14 bases. This CDR3 is CASSLEAGFSGYTF. CDR3 nucleotides: TGCGCCAGCAGCTTGGAAGCCGGGTTTTCCGGCTACACCTTC.

This rearrangement joins TRBV7-3 to TRBJ2-1, with 10 bases fitting TRBD1. CDR1 SGHTA and CDR2 FQGTGA come from the germline V gene. The trim removed 1 base at V and 7 bases at J, leaving 4 bases unmatched. This CDR3 spans 15 amino acids. CDR3 residues: CASSLRQGAGNEQFF. The DNA of the CDR3 is TGTGCCAGCAGCTTAAGACAGGGGGCGGGGAATGAGCAGTTCTTC.

The chain uses TRBV5-6 and TRBJ1-3; 12 nucleotides agree with TRBD1. CDR1 is SGHDT, CDR2 YYEEEE, per germline. Germline trimming cut 4 bases from V and 8 bases from J; bases unmatched to any gene: 7. This CDR3 has 15 amino acids. The CDR3 reads CASSPGTGGIDTIYF. The CDR3 coding sequence is TGTGCCAGCAGCCCCGGGACAGGGGGCATAGACACCATATATTTT.

This clone was counted many times. The gene calls are TRBV4-1 and TRBJ2-1, with 7 positions matching TRBD2. This CDR3 has 15 amino acids. Trimming cost V 4 bases and J 8 bases; bases outside gene matches: 11. Looked up from germline, CDR1 is MGHRA and CDR2 is YSYEKL. The CDR3 DNA reads TGCGCCAGCAGCCCCGGGCAAGGGGAGGGCTATGAGCAGTTCTTC. Its translation is CASSPGQGEGYEQFF.

The rearrangement joins TRBV15 to TRBJ2-7, with D perhaps matching TRBD1 (6 bases). Germline V gene lookup returns CDR1 LNHNV and CDR2 YYDKDF (reference sequence). The CDR3 has 13 amino acids. V was clipped by 8 bases and J by 4 bases, with 15 bases between them. The DNA of the CDR3 is TGTGCCACCCAGCCGGGACAAGGATACGAGCAGTACTTC. Translation: CATQPGQGYEQYF.